The rows below give T cell receptor beta chains drawn from one sample of a study of shared clonotypes between healthy human individuals. Data came from immunoSEQ multiplex PCR; TCRdb stores just in-frame clones and leaves some out. The sample lists about 2 million clones, over 85% seen once, with 1.1% in the top ten. Specimen: naive CD8+ T cells sorted from blood. The receptors were gathered from a man in his late teens or twenties in good health. The CDR3 runs from the conserved cysteine through the conserved F or W. Fields, in order: D gene, clone size, J gene, V gene, CDR3 protein, CDR3 DNA. The D gene is left open where the match is weak. Clone size is shown for a subset of rows, as once, few, many or a class of expanded clone.

d_call: TRBD2; clone_size: .; j_call: TRBJ2-5; v_call: TRBV30; cdr3_aa: CAWSVTSGQETQYF; cdr3_nt: TGTGCCTGGAGTGTGACTAGCGGCCAAGAGACCCAGTACTTC
d_call: .; clone_size: .; j_call: TRBJ2-5; v_call: TRBV30; cdr3_aa: CAWSDEETQYF; cdr3_nt: TGTGCCTGGTCGGACGAAGAGACCCAGTACTTC
d_call: .; clone_size: .; j_call: TRBJ2-5; v_call: TRBV7-6; cdr3_aa: CASSLGRLGHGEETQYF; cdr3_nt: TGTGCCAGCAGCTTGGGGAGACTAGGTCACGGGGAAGAGACCCAGTACTTC
d_call: .; clone_size: .; j_call: TRBJ1-4; v_call: TRBV2; cdr3_aa: CASSDLPLGSETNEKLFF; cdr3_nt: TGTGCCAGCAGTGACCTTCCCTTGGGGTCCGAAACTAATGAAAAACTGTTTTTT
d_call: .; clone_size: .; j_call: TRBJ2-7; v_call: TRBV9; cdr3_aa: CASSVGQGMSYEQYF; cdr3_nt: TGTGCCAGCAGCGTAGGGCAGGGCATGAGCTACGAGCAGTACTTC
d_call: .; clone_size: .; j_call: TRBJ2-7; v_call: TRBV5-6; cdr3_aa: CASSLEGGVYEQYF; cdr3_nt: TGTGCCAGCAGCTTGGAAGGCGGCGTATACGAGCAGTACTTC
d_call: .; clone_size: .; j_call: TRBJ1-3; v_call: TRBV5-8; cdr3_aa: CASRTEMMPTIYF; cdr3_nt: TGTGCCAGCAGGACGGAGATGATGCCCACCATATATTTT
d_call: TRBD2; clone_size: .; j_call: TRBJ2-1; v_call: TRBV27; cdr3_aa: CASLRTSGMYNEQFF; cdr3_nt: TGTGCCAGCCTTCGGACTAGCGGGATGTACAATGAGCAGTTCTTC
d_call: .; clone_size: .; j_call: TRBJ1-4; v_call: TRBV5-1; cdr3_aa: CASREWGDPGEKLFF; cdr3_nt: TGCGCCAGCAGGGAGTGGGGCGACCCAGGGGAAAAACTGTTTTTT
d_call: TRBD1; clone_size: .; j_call: TRBJ1-6; v_call: TRBV30; cdr3_aa: CAWSQPPDRGTPLHF; cdr3_nt: TGTGCCTGGAGTCAGCCTCCGGACAGGGGTACACCCCTCCACTTT
d_call: .; clone_size: .; j_call: TRBJ2-1; v_call: TRBV10-2; cdr3_aa: CASSSTPYEQFF; cdr3_nt: TGCGCCAGCAGTTCGACTCCATATGAGCAGTTCTTC
d_call: .; clone_size: .; j_call: TRBJ2-7; v_call: TRBV15; cdr3_aa: CATTGTATYEQYF; cdr3_nt: TGTGCCACCACCGGGACTGCAACCTACGAGCAGTACTTC
d_call: .; clone_size: .; j_call: TRBJ2-6; v_call: TRBV28; cdr3_aa: CASSSEELGANVLTF; cdr3_nt: TGTGCCAGCAGTTCGGAAGAGTTGGGGGCCAACGTCCTGACTTTC
d_call: TRBD2; clone_size: .; j_call: TRBJ2-1; v_call: TRBV11-2; cdr3_aa: CASSLKRGYYNEQFF; cdr3_nt: TGTGCCAGCAGCCTCAAGCGGGGTTATTACAATGAGCAGTTCTTC
d_call: TRBD2; clone_size: .; j_call: TRBJ2-2; v_call: TRBV5-1; cdr3_aa: CASSPTSGGPDTGELFF; cdr3_nt: TGCGCCAGCAGCCCCACTAGCGGGGGGCCTGACACCGGGGAGCTGTTTTTT
d_call: .; clone_size: .; j_call: TRBJ2-7; v_call: TRBV9; cdr3_aa: CASSLGLAYEQYF; cdr3_nt: TGTGCCAGCAGCTTGGGACTCGCCTACGAGCAGTACTTC
d_call: TRBD2; clone_size: .; j_call: TRBJ2-3; v_call: TRBV7-8; cdr3_aa: CASSLARGIGGTDTQYF; cdr3_nt: TGTGCCAGCAGCTTAGCGCGGGGGATTGGAGGTACAGATACGCAGTATTTT
d_call: .; clone_size: .; j_call: TRBJ2-1; v_call: TRBV19; cdr3_aa: CASKEGVEYNEQFF; cdr3_nt: TGTGCCAGTAAGGAGGGAGTGGAGTACAATGAGCAGTTCTTC
d_call: .; clone_size: few; j_call: TRBJ2-5; v_call: TRBV19; cdr3_aa: CASSSGGGPETQYF; cdr3_nt: TGTGCCAGTAGTAGCGGAGGGGGCCCGGAGACCCAGTACTTC
d_call: TRBD1; clone_size: .; j_call: TRBJ2-7; v_call: TRBV7-3; cdr3_aa: CASSLTGRGSDEQYF; cdr3_nt: TGTGCCAGCAGCTTAACGGGCAGGGGGTCCGACGAGCAGTACTTC
d_call: .; clone_size: .; j_call: TRBJ2-5; v_call: TRBV7-9; cdr3_aa: CASSSSGVQETQYF; cdr3_nt: TGTGCCAGCAGCTCGTCAGGGGTACAAGAGACCCAGTACTTC
d_call: TRBD1; clone_size: .; j_call: TRBJ1-5; v_call: TRBV27; cdr3_aa: CASSKRQGVNQPQHF; cdr3_nt: TGTGCCAGCAGCAAAAGACAGGGGGTAAATCAGCCCCAGCATTTT
d_call: TRBD1; clone_size: .; j_call: TRBJ1-6; v_call: TRBV5-4; cdr3_aa: CASSLETGGNSPLHF; cdr3_nt: TGTGCCAGCAGCTTGGAGACAGGGGGCAATTCACCCCTCCACTTT
d_call: TRBD1; clone_size: .; j_call: TRBJ2-1; v_call: TRBV27; cdr3_aa: CASSLSRGYNEQFF; cdr3_nt: TGTGCCAGCAGTTTATCCAGGGGGTACAATGAGCAGTTCTTC
d_call: .; clone_size: .; j_call: TRBJ2-2; v_call: TRBV11-3; cdr3_aa: CASSLIDTGELFF; cdr3_nt: TGTGCCAGCAGCTTAATCGACACCGGGGAGCTGTTTTTT
d_call: .; clone_size: .; j_call: TRBJ2-5; v_call: TRBV27; cdr3_aa: CASSLSHTQETQYF; cdr3_nt: TGTGCCAGCAGTTTGAGTCACACTCAAGAGACCCAGTACTTC
d_call: TRBD2; clone_size: .; j_call: TRBJ2-1; v_call: TRBV5-6; cdr3_aa: CASLHMIAGVYNEQFF; cdr3_nt: TGTGCCAGCCTCCACATGATAGCGGGGGTCTACAATGAGCAGTTCTTC
d_call: TRBD1; clone_size: .; j_call: TRBJ1-4; v_call: TRBV6-5; cdr3_aa: CASSYNRGIEKLFF; cdr3_nt: TGTGCCAGCAGTTACAACAGGGGGATTGAAAAACTGTTTTTT
d_call: TRBD1; clone_size: .; j_call: TRBJ2-3; v_call: TRBV29-1; cdr3_aa: CSVVGDRDSTDTQYF; cdr3_nt: TGCAGCGTTGTAGGGGACAGGGATAGCACAGATACGCAGTATTTT
d_call: .; clone_size: .; j_call: TRBJ2-2; v_call: TRBV27; cdr3_aa: CASSLKFAQGGQGELFF; cdr3_nt: TGTGCCAGCAGTTTAAAGTTCGCACAGGGGGGGCAAGGGGAGCTGTTTTTT
d_call: .; clone_size: once; j_call: TRBJ1-1; v_call: TRBV21-1; cdr3_aa: CASSNYPEWRLNTEAFF; cdr3_nt: TGTGCCAGCAGCAATTACCCAGAGTGGAGGCTGAACACTGAAGCTTTCTTT